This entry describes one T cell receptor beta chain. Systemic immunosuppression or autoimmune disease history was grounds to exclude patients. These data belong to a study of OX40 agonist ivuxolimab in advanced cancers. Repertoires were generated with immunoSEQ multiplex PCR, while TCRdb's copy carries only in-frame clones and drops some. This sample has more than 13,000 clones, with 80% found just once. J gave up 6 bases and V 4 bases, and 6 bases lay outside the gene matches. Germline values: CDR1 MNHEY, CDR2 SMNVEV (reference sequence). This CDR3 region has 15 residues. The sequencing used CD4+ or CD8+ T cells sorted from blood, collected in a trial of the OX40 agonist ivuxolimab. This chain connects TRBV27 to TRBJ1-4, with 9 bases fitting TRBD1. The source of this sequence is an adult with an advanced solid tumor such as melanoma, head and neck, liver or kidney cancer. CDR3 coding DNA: TGTGCCAGCAGTTCCGGGACAGGGCGGGATGAAAAACTGTTTTTT. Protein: CASSSGTGRDEKLFF.